This TCR beta chain derives from a study of blood T cell repertoires in COVID-19. Across the study: Donors in the United States, Italy and Spain gave samples during acute or convalescent COVID-19.

The V and J ends lost 3 bases and 2 bases respectively, with 6 bases between them. The CDR3 loop spans 13 amino acids. Germline V gene data show CDR1 as LNHDA and CDR2 as SQIVND (reference sequence). Sequenced by immunoSEQ multiplex PCR; TCRdb stores in-frame clones only, minus some. The sample records some 48,000 clones, about four fifths being singletons. Sequenced input: peripheral blood. This chain joins TRBV19 and TRBJ2-3; D call uncertain. The clonotype comes from a man in his fifties or sixties with acute or convalescent COVID-19. CDR3 DNA: TGTGCCAGTAGTATGGCTTTCACAGATACGCAGTATTTT. This sequence encodes CASSMAFTDTQYF.